What follows are 28 T cell receptor beta chains derived from one specimen sequenced in a study of T cell responses to AZD1222 COVID-19 vaccine. Generated by immunoSEQ multiplex PCR, the TCRdb table keeps only in-frame clones and is missing some. The sample holds 130,000 or so clones, roughly 94% seen once. The specimen was peripheral blood, collected on day 0 of AZD1222 vaccination. The source is an adult in good health.

The rearrangement uses TRBV28 and TRBJ1-1; D perhaps matches TRBD1 (6 bases). The CDR3 extends over 13 amino acids. CDR1 MDHEN and CDR2 SYDVKM come from the germline V gene. The ends were cut back, 7 bases at V and 5 bases at J, with 14 bases in the middle. The CDR3, as DNA: TGTGCCAGCATCACGCGGGGGCGGACTGAAGCTTTCTTT. Its protein is CASITRGRTEAFF. Using reference TRBV28 and TRBJ1-1 for the parts outside the CDR3, the full variable domain is DVKVTQSSRYLVKRTGEKVFLECVQDMDHENMFWYRQDPGLGLRLIYFSYDVKMKEKGDIPEGYSVSREKKERFSLILESASTNQTSMYLCASITRGRTEAFFGQGTRLTVV.

The sample holds one count of this clone. The chain couples TRBV5-4 to TRBJ1-3; D possibly corresponds to TRBD1 (6 bases). The germline V gene has CDR1 SGHNT and CDR2 YYREEE (reference sequence). Trimming pared 1 base from V and 4 bases from J, leaving 27 bases between. The CDR3 extends over 20 amino acids. The CDR3 is CASSLTPLGGITGSGNTIYF. CDR3 in DNA: TGTGCCAGCAGCTTGACCCCCCTAGGGGGGATAACAGGGTCGGGAAACACCATATATTTT.

The genes are TRBV24-1 and TRBJ2-7; 8 bases are shared with TRBD2. V trimming: 5 bases; J trimming: 2 bases; junction bases outside the gene matches: 4. CDR1 KGHDR and CDR2 SFDVKD come from the germline V gene. The CDR3 spans 14 residues. The CDR3 nucleotides are TGTGCCACCAGTGCCGGGAGGGCCCCCTACGAGCAGTACTTC. Its protein product is CATSAGRAPYEQYF.

This clone was seen just once. The rearrangement uses TRBV9 and TRBJ1-1; a weak D match, TRBD1 (6 bases). Deletions cut 0 bases from V and 0 bases from J, with 9 bases between. Germline CDR1 SGDLS, CDR2 YYNGEE. The CDR3 consists of 15 residues. The CDR3 DNA follows: TGTGCCAGCAGCGTAGTAGGACAGATGAACACTGAAGCTTTCTTT. Translated, it gives CASSVVGQMNTEAFF.

V and J are TRBV24-1 and TRBJ2-1, with TRBD2 matching over 7 bases. V shed 0 bases, J shed 9 bases, and the junction held 10 bases outside the gene matches. In germline, CDR1 is KGHDR, CDR2 SFDVKD. CDR3 length: 16 amino acids. The CDR3 sequence: CATSDLGDYPSGEQFF. The CDR3 DNA reads as TGTGCCACCAGTGATTTGGGGGACTACCCGTCTGGTGAGCAGTTCTTC.

This rearrangement joins TRBV6-1 to TRBJ1-1, with unresolved D. Germline CDR1 reads MNHNS; CDR2 reads SASEGT. This CDR3 region has 13 residues. Trimming removed 2 bases from V and 5 bases from J, with 9 bases in between. The CDR3, as DNA: TGTGCCAGCAGTGAAAGTGGGCTTACTGAAGCTTTCTTT. Residues: CASSESGLTEAFF.

V usage is TRBV2 and J usage is TRBJ2-7; no clear D gene. The CDR3 is made up of 13 amino acids. Germline V gene lookup returns CDR1 SNHLY and CDR2 FYNNEI. Trimming left V 6 bases short and J 7 bases short, with 16 bases between. CDR3 in DNA: TGTGCCAGCAGCGCAACCCTTTATGGGGAGCAGTACTTC. Its protein is CASSATLYGEQYF.

V and J are TRBV7-2 and TRBJ2-7, with a possible D match to TRBD2 (6 bases). V lost 5 bases, J lost 2 bases, and 13 bases lay in between. From germline, CDR1 is SGHTA and CDR2 FQGNSA. This CDR3 contains 14 residues. The CDR3 here is CASSRGDGPYEQYF. For the CDR3, the DNA is TGTGCCAGCAGCCGCGGGGATGGGCCCTACGAGCAGTACTTC.

The chain is built from TRBV25-1 and TRBJ1-4; the D is unclear. The CDR3 is 14 amino acids. Trimming took off 8 bases at V and 1 base at J, with 11 bases between the two ends. Germline assignment: CDR1 MGHDK and CDR2 SYGVNS. CDR3 amino acids: CASLKGGTNEKLFF. CDR3 sequence (DNA): TGTGCCAGCCTAAAGGGAGGAACTAATGAAAAACTGTTTTTT. The variable domain in full, with the rest retrieved from reference TRBV25-1 and TRBJ1-4, is EADIYQTPRYLVIGTGKKITLECSQTMGHDKMYWYQQDPGMELHLIHYSYGVNSTEKGDLSSESTVSRIRTEHFPLTLESARPSHTSQYLCASLKGGTNEKLFFGSGTQLSVL.

The chain employs TRBV6-5 and TRBJ1-4; perhaps TRBD1 as D (5 bases). V lost 2 bases and J lost 8, with 15 bases in between. In germline, CDR1 is MNHEY, CDR2 SVGAGI. This CDR3 is 15 amino acids long. CDR3 in amino acids: CASSYIGTFHEKLFF. For the CDR3, the DNA is TGTGCCAGCAGTTACATCGGGACCTTTCACGAAAAACTGTTTTTT.

The gene calls are TRBV7-8 and TRBJ1-6; 10 nucleotides agree with TRBD1. With V trimmed by 3 bases and J by 8 bases, 1 base remained unmatched. Germline CDR1 and CDR2: SGHVS and FQNEAQ. The CDR3 spans 14 residues. CDR3 in DNA: TGTGCCAGCAGCTTCGGACAGGGGGATTCACCCCTCCACTTT. Amino acids: CASSFGQGDSPLHF.

The V and J genes are TRBV4-3 and TRBJ2-7; D is possibly TRBD1 or TRBD2 (6 bases each). The CDR3 totals 13 residues. The V end lost 0 bases, the J end lost 7 bases, and 10 bases lay between the germline ends. Looked up from germline, CDR1 is LGHNA and CDR2 is YSLEER. CDR3 residues: CASSQEGAGEQYF. The CDR3 bases are TGCGCCAGCAGCCAAGAGGGGGCGGGGGAGCAGTACTTC.

This clone was counted a single time. The chain employs TRBV4-1 and TRBJ1-6; no reliable D call. Trimming removed 1 base at V and 4 bases at J, with 8 bases between. This CDR3 is built from 15 residues. The V gene's germline CDR1 is MGHRA and CDR2 YSYEKL. CDR3 nucleotide sequence: TGCGCCAGCAGCCAAGGTGGCAGGTATAATTCACCCCTCCACTTT. Its translation: CASSQGGRYNSPLHF.

V gene TRBV28 combines with J gene TRBJ1-2, with 7 bases lining up with TRBD1. V lost 6 bases to trimming and J lost 3 bases; unmatched junction nucleotides: 10. CDR1 is MDHEN and CDR2 is SYDVKM in the germline V gene. CDR3 length: 15 amino acids. The CDR3 DNA sequence: TGTGCCAGCAGCCGACGAGGGGGCGCGGACTATGGCTACACCTTC. It yields the protein CASSRRGGADYGYTF.

The chain uses TRBV7-2 and TRBJ2-1; D unresolved. Trimming pared 3 bases from V and 4 bases from J, leaving 4 bases between. CDR1 is SGHTA and CDR2 is FQGNSA in the germline V gene. The CDR3 length is 12 residues. The CDR3 protein is CASSFGYNEQFF. The CDR3 nucleotides are TGTGCCAGCAGCTTCGGTTACAATGAGCAGTTCTTC.

The chain links TRBV7-2 to TRBJ1-2; tentative D call: TRBD1 (5 bases). The CDR3 runs to 15 residues. V was clipped by 5 bases and J by 3 bases, with 16 bases between them. The germline V gene has CDR1 SGHTA and CDR2 FQGNSA. CDR3 coding DNA: TGTGCCAGCAGCCGGGTTGGGCTAGGGGACTATGGCTACACCTTC. Its protein is CASSRVGLGDYGYTF.

The rearrangement uses TRBV19 and TRBJ1-5, with D maybe TRBD1 (5 bases). V was pared by 5 bases and J by 6 bases, with 11 bases between. The germline V gene has CDR1 LNHDA and CDR2 SQIVND (reference sequence). The CDR3 is 13 residues long. The CDR3 protein is CASSQGNPQPQHF. Written as DNA, the CDR3 is TGTGCCAGTAGTCAGGGCAACCCTCAGCCCCAGCATTTT.

This clone was found a few times. This chain connects TRBV11-2 to TRBJ2-1, with 7 bases fitting TRBD1. Trimming at V came to 5 bases and at J to 8 bases, leaving 21 bases not matched to a gene. CDR1 and CDR2 (germline): SGHAT, FQNNGV. This CDR3 contains 18 residues. The CDR3 here is CASSPRHGTASRVDEQFF. In nucleotides, the CDR3 is TGTGCCAGCAGCCCACGTCATGGGACAGCTAGCCGAGTCGATGAGCAGTTCTTC.

This clone occurred a few times. The V call is TRBV7-8, the J call TRBJ1-2, with no clear D. Trimming took off 3 bases at V and 6 bases at J, with 8 bases between the two ends. Germline loops: CDR1 SGHVS, CDR2 FQNEAQ. This CDR3 is 12 amino acids long. The CDR3 spells CASSFDTNGYTF. The CDR3 DNA reads as TGTGCCAGCAGCTTTGACACGAATGGCTACACCTTC. Full variable domain (rest looked up from reference TRBV7-8 and TRBJ1-2): GAGVSQSPRYKVAKRGQDVALRCDPISGHVSLFWYQQALGQGPEFLTYFQNEAQLDKSGLPSDRFFAERPEGSVSTLKIQRTQQEDSAVYLCASSFDTNGYTFGSGTRLTVV.

The rearrangement joins TRBV7-8 to TRBJ1-1; D remains ambiguous. The germline gives CDR1 SGHVS, CDR2 FQNEAQ. The CDR3 is 14 amino acids. V lost 4 bases to trimming and J lost 1 base, with 10 bases between them. CDR3 protein: CASSSRAGNTEAFF. The CDR3 DNA is TGTGCCAGCAGCTCCCGAGCGGGGAACACTGAAGCTTTCTTT.

The chain links TRBV19 to TRBJ2-7; D is unresolved. CDR1 and CDR2 from the germline V gene are LNHDA and SQIVND (reference sequence). The CDR3 runs to 13 residues. Deletions cut 9 bases from V and 0 bases from J, with 12 bases between. Written as DNA, the CDR3 is TGTGCCAGCAAGGCCAGCGACTCCTACGAGCAGTACTTC. The encoded protein is CASKASDSYEQYF.

This sequence joins TRBV21-1 and TRBJ1-3. TRBV21-1 is termed a pseudogene. The CDR3 totals 13 residues. Here the CDR3 DNA reads TGTGCCAGCCGCCTCGAGTCGGGAAACACCATATATTTT. Translating it yields CASRLESGNTIYF.

The V gene is TRBV28, the J gene TRBJ1-2; D is uncertain. The germline gives CDR1 MDHEN, CDR2 SYDVKM. CDR3 length equals 14 residues. Trimming shortened V by 3 bases and J by 8 bases, and 16 bases separated the two germline ends. The CDR3 bases are TGTGCCAGCAGTTTGTCCGGAGCGAATATGGGCTACACCTTC. Translation gives CASSLSGANMGYTF.

The rearrangement links TRBV2 to TRBJ2-5; 8 nucleotides match TRBD1. The J segment lost 0 bases and the V segment lost 4 bases, leaving 4 bases of the junction unmatched. The CDR3 extends over 15 amino acids. The V gene's germline CDR1 is SNHLY and CDR2 FYNNEI. The CDR3 DNA reads TGTGCCAGCAGTGTCAGGGGGCGATACCAAGAGACCCAGTACTTC. Amino acids: CASSVRGRYQETQYF.

CDR3 loop: CASSREGGYTF. The CDR3 bases are TGTGCCAGCAGCAGAGAGGGTGGCTACACCTTC. The V gene is TRBV5-4, the J gene TRBJ1-2; D not certain. Germline assignment: CDR1 SGHNT and CDR2 YYREEE (reference sequence). Trimming removed 4 bases from V and 7 bases from J, with 8 bases in between. The CDR3 covers 11 residues.

Only one count was recorded for this clone. V gene TRBV2 combines with J gene TRBJ1-3, with a weak D call TRBD1 (6 bases). Trimming removed 7 bases from V and 0 bases from J, with 16 bases in between. Germline lookup yields CDR1 SNHLY and CDR2 FYNNEI. This CDR3 is 16 amino acids long. The CDR3: CASNRVGGLSGNTIYF. CDR3 coding DNA: TGTGCCAGCAATCGAGTTGGGGGGCTCTCTGGAAACACCATATATTTT. Full variable domain (remainder filled in from reference TRBV2 and TRBJ1-3): EPEVTQTPSHQVTQMGQEVILRCVPISNHLYFYWYRQILGQKVEFLVSFYNNEISEKSEIFDDQFSVERPDGSNFTLKIRSTKLEDSAMYFCASNRVGGLSGNTIYFGEGSWLTVV.

The chain recombines TRBV27 with TRBJ1-2; 8 bases fit TRBD1. V gave up 6 bases and J gave up 8 bases; unmatched junction bases: 5. The CDR3 extends over 12 amino acids. The germline V gene encodes CDR1 MNHEY and CDR2 SMNVEV (reference sequence). The CDR3 sequence: CASSPGQGGYTF. The DNA for the CDR3 is TGTGCCAGCAGCCCCGGACAGGGAGGCTACACCTTC.

This clone occurred a few times. V is TRBV2 and J is TRBJ2-7, with D tentatively TRBD1 (5 bases). Germline CDR1 and CDR2: SNHLY and FYNNEI. The ends were cut back, 5 bases at V and 4 bases at J, with 12 bases in the middle. The CDR3 spans 13 residues. The CDR3 DNA reads as TGTGCCAGCAGTTTGAGCAGGGCTTACGAGCAGTACTTC. Encoded protein: CASSLSRAYEQYF.